The clone carrying this T cell receptor beta chain appeared a few times. The antigen is not known. Germline V lookup: CDR1 SGHRS, CDR2 YFSETQ. The CDR3 is 14 amino acids. With 0 bases clipped from V and 6 bases from J, the junction kept 4 bases outside the gene matches. The data originate from a study of T-cell reconstitution after alpha-beta-depleted transplantation in children. The library targeted TCRbeta and was prepared with unique molecular identifiers. TCRdb passed the PCR reads through MiXCR, listing each CDR3 protein once. The data hold 450,000 to 700,000 distinct CDR3 sequences, with 27% observed a single time. Study conclusions and caveats: At one year after transplant, newly produced T cells mostly accounted for T-cell counts and diversity. Some patients showed high day-60 TCRbeta diversity, which derived from surviving recipient T cells and thymic progenitors. Approximately two months post-transplant, alpha-beta T cells reportedly originated from several hundred expanded graft clones.

The sequence came from a boy less than two years old with Wiskott-Aldrich syndrome, due to receive a stem cell transplant. The sequences come from PBMCs, collected before TCRalphabeta/CD19-depleted stem cell transplant. V and J are TRBV5-1 and TRBJ1-1; 8 bases align to TRBD1. This CDR3 reads CASSLVLQGAEAFF. The CDR3 region has the DNA TGCGCCAGCAGCTTGGTATTACAGGGGGCTGAAGCTTTCTTT. Combining the CDR3 with reference TRBV5-1 and TRBJ1-1 gives the whole variable domain KAGVTQTPRYLIKTRGQQVTLSCSPISGHRSVSWYQQTPGQGLQFLFEYFSETQRNKGNFPGRFSGRQFSNSRSEMNVSTLELGDSALYLCASSLVLQGAEAFFGQGTRLTVV.